These 17 T cell receptor beta chains share one sample of origin, sequenced in a study of monozygotic twins with inflammatory bowel disease. TCRdb reanalyzed the 5' RACE reads, giving one entry per CDR3 protein sequence and no DNA. Its listing shows 400,000 to 500,000 distinct CDR3 sequences. Input material: blood. The receptors derive from a human donor with ulcerative colitis or Crohn's disease, or a healthy co-twin of an affected twin (not recorded which).

V usage is TRBV7-9 and J usage is TRBJ2-1; TCRdb's D call, TRBD2, is unchecked because there is no DNA. CDR1 is SEHNR and CDR2 is FQNEAQ in the germline V gene (reference sequence). The CDR3 spans 14 residues. CDR3 region: CASSLRALDNEQFF.

The chain couples TRBV2 to TRBJ1-4; the TCRdb call, TRBD1, lacks DNA for checking. Germline CDR1 reads SNHLY; CDR2 reads FYNNEI. The CDR3 totals 15 residues. CDR3 in amino acids: CASRRGQGYNEKLFF.

The V call is TRBV12-3 or TRBV12-4, the J call TRBJ2-3; TCRdb lists TRBD2, though no DNA is available to test this call. CDR3 size: 13 residues. Here the CDR3 reads CASSPTGGREEYF.

The chain employs TRBV24-1 and TRBJ2-5; the TCRdb call, TRBD1, lacks DNA for checking. Germline V gene data show CDR1 as KGHDR and CDR2 as SFDVKD. The CDR3 runs 16 residues. The chain's CDR3 is CATSDSGQGSGETQYF.

The rearrangement joins TRBV5-1 to TRBJ2-7; the D call of TRBD1 rests on TCRdb alone, since no DNA is present to check it. Germline V gives CDR1 SGHRS, CDR2 YFSETQ. The CDR3 consists of 14 residues. The CDR3 loop is CASSFEVAKAEQYF. Supplemented by reference TRBV5-1 and TRBJ2-7, the full variable domain reads KAGVTQTPRYLIKTRGQQVTLSCSPISGHRSVSWYQQTPGQGLQFLFEYFSETQRNKGNFPGRFSGRQFSNSRSEMNVSTLELGDSALYLCASSFEVAKAEQYFGPGTRLTVT.

The chain joins TRBV3-1 to TRBJ2-7. This CDR3 is 13 amino acids long. Germline V gene data show CDR1 as LGHDT and CDR2 as YNNKEL (reference sequence). The CDR3 protein is CASSQGQIYEQYF.

J is TRBJ2-7 and V is TRBV2. Germline CDR1 reads SNHLY; CDR2 reads FYNNEI. The CDR3 contains 15 residues. This chain's CDR3 is CASSEEGMTSYEQYF.

V usage is TRBV10-3 and J usage is TRBJ2-4; TCRdb gives TRBD1 as the D gene, but with no DNA this cannot be confirmed. Germline CDR1 ENHRY, CDR2 SYGVKD. CDR3 size: 12 residues. The CDR3 loop is CAIRGAEHMQYF.

The gene calls are TRBV5-1 and TRBJ2-3; TCRdb outputs TRBD1, but without DNA this stays unchecked. Germline V gene lookup returns CDR1 SGHRS and CDR2 YFSETQ. The length of the CDR3 is 13 residues. CDR3 sequence: CASSSLQGNTQYF.

This chain joins TRBV5-4 and TRBJ2-2. Germline lookup yields CDR1 SGHNT and CDR2 YYREEE (reference sequence). There are 18 residues in the CDR3. CDR3 region: CASSFNTLRIANTGELFF.

This chain connects TRBV6-6 to TRBJ1-2. The CDR3 consists of 13 residues. Per germline, CDR1 MNHNY and CDR2 SVGAGI (reference sequence). The CDR3 loop reads CASSYDPGYGYTF.

V and J are TRBV20-1 and TRBJ2-7; lacking DNA, the TRBD2 call made by TCRdb goes unchecked. From germline, CDR1 is DFQATT and CDR2 SNEGSKA (reference sequence). The CDR3 runs to 14 residues. The CDR3 sequence is CSARRASGSYEQYF.

The chain employs TRBV7-2 and TRBJ2-1; TCRdb returns TRBD2, unconfirmable since there is no DNA. CDR3 size: 16 residues. Looked up from germline, CDR1 is SGHTA and CDR2 is FQGNSA. The CDR3 protein is CASSFYGLAGPNEQFF.

The chain recombines TRBV12-3 or TRBV12-4 with TRBJ2-7; TCRdb indicates TRBD1, and absent DNA this call remains unverified. The CDR3 length is 14 residues. CDR3 amino acids: CASSPDRGLYEQYF.

This chain uses TRBV12-3 or TRBV12-4 with TRBJ2-7. This CDR3 spans 14 amino acids. The CDR3 here is CASSVAGATYEQYF.

This chain connects TRBV7-8 to TRBJ1-2. Germline V gene data show CDR1 as SGHVS and CDR2 as FQNEAQ. This CDR3 region has 15 residues. The CDR3 is CASRHPGSPSYGYTF.

This chain uses TRBV18 with TRBJ1-6; TCRdb proposes TRBD1, but this gene call is untestable without DNA. The CDR3 length is 14 residues. Germline values: CDR1 KGHSH, CDR2 LQKENI. CDR3 region: CASSPQGMDSPLHF.